The 32 T cell receptor beta chains presented below share a single source sample, sequenced in a study of T-cell memory formation after mild COVID-19. TCRdb reanalysed the 5' RACE reads using MiXCR and keeps one entry per CDR3 protein. The sample holds some 310,000 distinct CDR3 sequences, roughly 19% seen once. Sequencing was carried out using PBMCs or a T cell subset sorted from them (not recorded which). All receptors come from a man aged 18 to 35 who had mild COVID-19 (a few samples of this study predate the infection). Cell type and time point are not known.

Worth noting for this clonotype: At one of its ends the junction is not consistent with the germline gene, which may arise from a read error. The chain recombines TRBV11-2 with TRBJ2-2; D tentatively fits TRBD1 or TRBD2 (6 bases each). CDR3 size: 15 residues. Germline lookup yields CDR1 SGHAT and CDR2 FQNNGV. CDR3 in amino acids: CSSSFTGRSTGELFF. The CDR3 nucleotides are TGTTCCAGCAGCTTTACAGGGAGGAGCACCGGGGAGCTGTTTTTT.

The V gene is TRBV6-1, the J gene TRBJ1-1; D not resolved. CDR1 is MNHNS, CDR2 SASEGT, per germline. With 5 bases removed from V and 0 bases from J, the gap between germline ends came to 16 bases. The length of the CDR3 is 16 residues. The CDR3 coding sequence is TGTGCCAGCAGTCAAGAAAGGGTACTCATGAACACTGAAGCTTTCTTT. This sequence encodes CASSQERVLMNTEAFF.

The sample holds a few counts of this clonotype. This rearrangement joins TRBV18 to TRBJ1-1; D unresolved. CDR1 is KGHSH and CDR2 is LQKENI in the germline V gene. Trimming removed 5 bases at V and 0 bases at J, with 7 bases between. This CDR3 has 13 residues. CDR3 amino acids: CASSTDLNTEAFF. The CDR3 coding sequence is TGTGCCAGCTCAACAGATCTGAACACTGAAGCTTTCTTT.

The V gene is TRBV20-1, the J gene TRBJ1-5; D not certain. The CDR3 extends over 15 amino acids. V gave up 6 bases and J gave up 0 bases, with 15 bases separating them. Germline CDR1 reads DFQATT; CDR2 reads SNEGSKA (reference sequence). The CDR3 coding sequence is TGCAGTGCCCCGGAAGCTTATGATAGCAATCAGCCCCAGCATTTT. As protein: CSAPEAYDSNQPQHF.

The J gene is TRBJ2-5, the V gene TRBV25-1; D may be TRBD1 (5 bases). Trimming cost V 3 bases and J 4 bases, with 12 bases left between them. The V gene's germline CDR1 is MGHDK and CDR2 SYGVNS. The length of the CDR3 is 14 residues. The CDR3: CASSEGWGRETQYF. The CDR3 nucleotides read TGTGCCAGCAGTGAGGGGTGGGGCAGAGAGACCCAGTACTTC.

This clonotype was picked up a small number of times. This sequence joins TRBV12-3 or TRBV12-4 and TRBJ1-3; tentative D call: TRBD1 (5 bases). V was clipped by 4 bases and J by 8 bases, with 15 bases between them. This CDR3 comprises 14 residues. In DNA form, the CDR3 reads TGTGCCAGCAGTTGGCAGGGATCGTGGGACACCATATATTTT. Translation: CASSWQGSWDTIYF.

This chain links TRBV4-2 with TRBJ2-1, with 11 positions matching TRBD2. Per the germline V gene, CDR1 is LGHNA and CDR2 is YNFKEQ. Germline trimming cut 3 bases from V and 9 bases from J; bases unmatched to any gene: 10. This CDR3 has 16 residues. The CDR3 sequence is CASSQMIAGGPGEQFF. For the CDR3, the DNA is TGTGCCAGCAGCCAGATGATAGCGGGGGGGCCTGGTGAGCAGTTCTTC.

The V call is TRBV6-6, the J call TRBJ1-2; maybe TRBD1 (6 bases). The germline CDR1 and CDR2 sequences are MNHNY and SVGAGI (reference sequence). The ends were cut back, 6 bases at V and 2 bases at J, with 16 bases in the middle. The CDR3 covers 15 residues. For the CDR3, the DNA is TGTGCCAGCAGGGAACAGGGATTAGGGAACTATGGCTACACCTTC. Translated, it gives CASREQGLGNYGYTF.

This clonotype turned up a few times. The J gene is TRBJ2-5, the V gene TRBV7-2; D gene unclear. V was clipped by 4 bases and J by 3 bases, with 12 bases between them. The CDR3 is 14 amino acids. The germline gives CDR1 SGHTA, CDR2 FQGNSA. CDR3 in amino acids: CASSSRWPKETQYF. CDR3 sequence (DNA): TGTGCCAGCAGCTCCAGATGGCCCAAAGAGACCCAGTACTTC.

The chain has TRBV20-1 and TRBJ1-6; 8 nucleotides agree with TRBD1. With V trimmed by 0 bases and J by 10 bases, 8 bases remained unmatched. From germline, CDR1 is DFQATT and CDR2 SNEGSKA (reference sequence). CDR3 length equals 15 residues. This chain's CDR3 is CSARDRRTGWSPLHF. The CDR3 DNA follows: TGCAGTGCTAGAGATAGAAGGACAGGGTGGTCACCCCTCCACTTT.

There are many counts of this clonotype. The rearrangement links TRBV7-6 to TRBJ2-3, with no clear D. The CDR3 is 15 amino acids. Germline assignment: CDR1 SGHVS and CDR2 FNYEAQ. Deletions cut 5 bases from V and 2 bases from J, with 14 bases between. Here the CDR3 reads CASSDLSSFTDTQYF. The DNA for the CDR3 is TGTGCCAGCAGCGACCTATCCAGTTTCACAGATACGCAGTATTTT. The full variable domain, rest sourced from reference TRBV7-6 and TRBJ2-3, is GAGVSQSPRYKVTKRGQDVALRCDPISGHVSLYWYRQALGQGPEFLTYFNYEAQQDKSGLPNDRFSAERPEGSISTLTIQRTEQRDSAMYRCASSDLSSFTDTQYFGPGTRLTVL.

The genes are TRBV29-1 and TRBJ1-1; 9 positions match TRBD1. The CDR3 extends over 12 amino acids. Germline V lookup: CDR1 SQVTM, CDR2 ANQGSEA. V lost 3 bases and J lost 7; bases outside the gene matches: 3. This CDR3 reads CSVEGQGYEAFF. CDR3 bases: TGCAGCGTTGAGGGACAGGGCTATGAAGCTTTCTTT.

This clonotype was found many times. The CDR3 protein is CASSPRKLAGADTQYF. Here the CDR3 DNA reads TGTGCCAGCTCTCCTAGGAAACTAGCAGGTGCAGATACGCAGTATTTT. This sequence joins TRBV28 and TRBJ2-3; perhaps TRBD2 as D (6 bases). Trimming removed 8 bases at V and 4 bases at J, with 22 bases between. CDR1 and CDR2 from the germline V gene are MDHEN and SYDVKM. The CDR3 runs to 16 residues.

This clonotype was counted ten times or more. The J gene is TRBJ2-5, the V gene TRBV6-2 or TRBV6-3, with 8 nucleotides matching TRBD1. V lost 2 bases to trimming and J lost 0 bases; unmatched junction nucleotides: 5. The CDR3 spans 16 residues. Germline CDR1 is MNHEY and CDR2 is SVGEGT. The CDR3 nucleotides are TGTGCCAGCAGTTACGAGACAGGGGCCTACCAAGAGACCCAGTACTTC. The encoded protein is CASSYETGAYQETQYF.

The sample holds a few counts of this clonotype. The J gene is TRBJ2-7, the V gene TRBV7-9; TRBD1 matches at 8 bases. V was clipped by 4 bases and J by 3 bases; unmatched bases: 2. CDR3 length equals 13 residues. In germline, CDR1 is SEHNR, CDR2 FQNEAQ (reference sequence). CDR3 amino acids: CASSSTGVYEQYF. DNA of the CDR3: TGTGCCAGCAGCTCGACAGGGGTCTACGAGCAGTACTTC.

The rearrangement links TRBV4-3 to TRBJ2-3; TRBD2 agrees at 9 bases. Germline CDR1 LGHNA, CDR2 YSLEER. This CDR3 has 20 amino acids. Trimming cost V 1 base and J 0 bases; bases outside gene matches: 14. The CDR3 region is CASSQGFQRGVLASTDTQYF. DNA for the CDR3: TGCGCCAGCAGCCAAGGGTTCCAGCGGGGGGTCCTTGCTAGCACAGATACGCAGTATTTT.

The chain uses TRBV6-5 and TRBJ2-7; D not resolved. Germline-derived CDR1 and CDR2 are MNHEY and SVGAGI. The V end lost 7 bases, the J end lost 1 base, and 17 bases lay between the germline ends. The CDR3 has 15 residues. In DNA, the CDR3 is TGTGCCAGCAAGCGCCACGGGCGTCCATCCTACGAGCAGTACTTC. Translating gives CASKRHGRPSYEQYF.

This clonotype was seen only a few times. The V and J genes are TRBV20-1 and TRBJ2-3, with D perhaps matching TRBD2 (6 bases). This CDR3 region has 16 residues. Germline V gene data show CDR1 as DFQATT and CDR2 as SNEGSKA (reference sequence). Trimming took off 0 bases at V and 6 bases at J, with 19 bases between the two ends. CDR3 coding DNA: TGCAGTGCTAGAGATCCGACGCGGGGAGGACCGGATACGCAGTATTTT. Its translation: CSARDPTRGGPDTQYF.

The V call is TRBV4-3, the J call TRBJ2-7, with a tentative D call TRBD1 (6 bases). The CDR3 is 14 residues long. Germline V gives CDR1 LGHNA, CDR2 YSLEER. Trimming removed 1 base from V and 10 bases from J, with 17 bases in between. The CDR3 sequence: CASSQGEQAGAQYV. CDR3 nucleotide sequence: TGCGCCAGCAGCCAAGGGGAGCAAGCAGGGGCACAGTACGTC.

This clonotype has a count of ten or more. This chain links TRBV7-8 with TRBJ2-7, with a weak D call TRBD1 (5 bases). Trimming shortened V by 5 bases and J by 6 bases, and 14 bases separated the two germline ends. CDR1 and CDR2 (germline): SGHVS, FQNEAQ. This CDR3 is built from 13 residues. Here the CDR3 DNA reads TGTGCCAGCAGCGCCAACCCAGGGCTCGAGCAGTACTTC. This gives the protein CASSANPGLEQYF.

The rearrangement joins TRBV7-6 to TRBJ2-7; D gene ambiguous. V gave up 1 base and J gave up 4 bases, with 14 bases separating them. The germline V gene has CDR1 SGHVS and CDR2 FNYEAQ. There are 15 residues in the CDR3. The CDR3 loop reads CASSLEETPIYEQYF. The CDR3 coding sequence is TGTGCCAGCAGCTTAGAGGAAACCCCTATTTACGAGCAGTACTTC. Variable domain in full (rest from reference TRBV7-6 and TRBJ2-7): GAGVSQSPRYKVTKRGQDVALRCDPISGHVSLYWYRQALGQGPEFLTYFNYEAQQDKSGLPNDRFSAERPEGSISTLTIQRTEQRDSAMYRCASSLEETPIYEQYFGPGTRLTVT.

This chain links TRBV19 with TRBJ1-6; 8 bases line up with TRBD1. The CDR3 runs 14 residues. Trimming removed 3 bases from V and 10 bases from J; junction bases left unmatched: 5. Germline lookup yields CDR1 LNHDA and CDR2 SQIVND (reference sequence). The CDR3 DNA sequence: TGTGCCAGTAGTATGGACAGGGAGAACTCACCCCTCCACTTT. Translation: CASSMDRENSPLHF.

The chain is built from TRBV7-9 and TRBJ1-2; TRBD1 aligns across 7 bases. The germline V gene encodes CDR1 SEHNR and CDR2 FQNEAQ (reference sequence). The CDR3 is made up of 14 amino acids. V lost 2 bases, J lost 6 bases, and 6 bases stayed unmatched. Written as DNA, the CDR3 is TGTGCCAGCAGCTTAACGTCACAGGGGCATGGCTACACCTTC. This gives the protein CASSLTSQGHGYTF.

The chain employs TRBV6-6 and TRBJ2-3; D ambiguous. V shed 8 bases and J shed 4 bases, with 7 bases lying between them. CDR3 length: 11 residues. CDR1 MNHNY and CDR2 SVGAGI come from the germline V gene (reference sequence). CDR3 loop: CASWSPDTQYF. The DNA of the CDR3 is TGTGCCAGCTGGAGCCCAGATACGCAGTATTTT.

This clonotype has a count of ten or more. The CDR3 is CASSRRLSGGETQYF. In DNA form, the CDR3 reads TGCGCCAGCAGTCGACGACTTTCGGGCGGAGAGACCCAGTACTTC. The chain employs TRBV5-1 and TRBJ2-5; no clear D gene. This CDR3 has 15 residues. Germline values: CDR1 SGHRS, CDR2 YFSETQ. Trimming shortened V by 5 bases and J by 4 bases, and 18 bases separated the two germline ends.

CDR3 sequence: CASSVVQGSDTQYF. The CDR3 bases are TGTGCCAGCAGCGTAGTACAGGGGTCAGATACGCAGTATTTT. The gene calls are TRBV9 and TRBJ2-3; TRBD1 matches 7 bases. Germline assignment: CDR1 SGDLS and CDR2 YYNGEE. The CDR3 covers 14 residues. V was pared by 0 bases and J by 4 bases, with 2 bases of the junction left unmatched.

The chain links TRBV7-2 to TRBJ2-3, with D tentatively TRBD2 (5 bases). V gave up 5 bases and J gave up 6 bases, with 12 bases separating them. Germline lookup yields CDR1 SGHTA and CDR2 FQGNSA. The CDR3 has 13 amino acids. The CDR3 DNA follows: TGTGCCAGCAGCGGTGGTTGGAGGGATACGCAGTATTTT. This translates into CASSGGWRDTQYF.

This rearrangement joins TRBV9 to TRBJ2-5; unclear D gene. This CDR3 spans 13 amino acids. Germline CDR1 SGDLS, CDR2 YYNGEE. V was clipped by 0 bases and J by 5 bases, with 8 bases between them. The DNA for the CDR3 is TGTGCCAGCAGCGTAGAAGCTCGCGAGACCCAGTACTTC. It codes for CASSVEARETQYF.

This clonotype turned up a few times. The V and J genes are TRBV6-5 and TRBJ2-5; 11 bases align to TRBD2. V shed 4 bases, J shed 5 bases, and the junction held 9 bases outside the gene matches. This CDR3 is 16 amino acids long. CDR1 is MNHEY, CDR2 SVGAGI, per germline. The CDR3 DNA reads as TGTGCCAGCAGTTTAGAACTAGCGGGGGTCCTCGAGACCCAGTACTTC. Translated, it gives CASSLELAGVLETQYF.

This clonotype was detected only a few times. The chain employs TRBV5-1 and TRBJ1-1; TRBD1 aligns across 7 bases. After removal of 4 bases from V and 1 base from J, the junction contained 4 bases not matched to a gene. Germline CDR1 and CDR2: SGHRS and YFSETQ. The CDR3 contains 14 residues. The CDR3 DNA reads as TGCGCCAGCAGCCTCAGGGGGGCGAACACTGAAGCTTTCTTT. Its translation: CASSLRGANTEAFF. Full variable domain (rest looked up from reference TRBV5-1 and TRBJ1-1): KAGVTQTPRYLIKTRGQQVTLSCSPISGHRSVSWYQQTPGQGLQFLFEYFSETQRNKGNFPGRFSGRQFSNSRSEMNVSTLELGDSALYLCASSLRGANTEAFFGQGTRLTVV.

The chain combines TRBV10-3 with TRBJ2-1; 9 bases match TRBD2. Germline V CDR1 and CDR2: ENHRY, SYGVKD. The V segment lost 6 bases and the J segment 6 bases; nucleotides outside the gene matches: 6. The CDR3 loop spans 14 amino acids. Here the CDR3 DNA reads TGTGCCATCAGGGGACTAGCCCGGGGCAATGAGCAGTTCTTC. It translates to CAIRGLARGNEQFF.

The chain uses TRBV6-2 or TRBV6-3 and TRBJ2-7; tentative D call: TRBD2 (6 bases). Trimming took off 0 bases at V and 5 bases at J, with 14 bases between the two ends. This CDR3 is built from 15 residues. Germline V gene sequence: CDR1 MNHEY, CDR2 SVGEGT. CDR3 DNA sequence: TGTGCCAGCAGTTACTCGACTAGTCGCGCCCACGAGCAGTACGTC. The encoded protein is CASSYSTSRAHEQYV.